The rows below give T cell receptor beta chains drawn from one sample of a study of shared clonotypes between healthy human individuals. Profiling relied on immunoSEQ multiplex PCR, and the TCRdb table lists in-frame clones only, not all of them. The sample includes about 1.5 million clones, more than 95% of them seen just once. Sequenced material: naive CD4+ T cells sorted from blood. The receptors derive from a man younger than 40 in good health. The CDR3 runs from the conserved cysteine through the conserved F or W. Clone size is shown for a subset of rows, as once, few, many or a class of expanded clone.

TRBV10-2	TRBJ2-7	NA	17	CASSESGGLASSYEQYF
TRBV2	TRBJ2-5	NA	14	CASSLERLEETQYF
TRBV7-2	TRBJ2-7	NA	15	CASSMTSGNSYEQYF
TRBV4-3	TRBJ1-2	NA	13	CASSRDKNYGYTF
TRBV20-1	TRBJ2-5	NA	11	CSAGWGETQYF
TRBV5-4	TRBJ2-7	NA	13	CASSSPAGVEQYF
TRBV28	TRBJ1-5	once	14	CASSLGGRSQPQHF
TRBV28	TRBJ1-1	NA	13	CASRPDGNTEAFF
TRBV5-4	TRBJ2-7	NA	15	CASSSFSGNSYEQYF
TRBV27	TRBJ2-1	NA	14	CASSLSGQRNEQFF
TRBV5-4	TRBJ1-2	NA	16	CASSPDGGRGDYGYTF
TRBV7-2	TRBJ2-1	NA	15	CASSLGLASYNEQFF
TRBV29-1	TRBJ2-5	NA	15	CSVTQARGGAKTQYF
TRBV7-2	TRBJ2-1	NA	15	CASSFSSGGLNEQFF
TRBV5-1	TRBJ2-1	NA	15	CASLAGGPSYNEQFF
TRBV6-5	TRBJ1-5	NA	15	CASRRGGYDNQPQHF
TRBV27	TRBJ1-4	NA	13	CASSLQGREKLFF
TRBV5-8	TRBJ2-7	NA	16	CASSRPSGRAFLEQYF
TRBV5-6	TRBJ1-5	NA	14	CASSGTGGGQPQHF
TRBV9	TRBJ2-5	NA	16	CASSVVVGGGQETQYF
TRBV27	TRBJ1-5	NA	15	CASRFSGTPNQPQHF
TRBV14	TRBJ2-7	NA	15	CASSQRPRVFGEQYF
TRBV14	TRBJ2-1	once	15	CASRLSGSSYNEQFF
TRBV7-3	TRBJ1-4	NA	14	CASSLGQGDEKLFF
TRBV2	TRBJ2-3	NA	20	CASREISGFLPSGPTDTQYF
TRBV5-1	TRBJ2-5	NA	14	CASSTGPTEETQYF
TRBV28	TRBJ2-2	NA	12	CASKTGPGELFF
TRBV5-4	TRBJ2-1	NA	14	CASSVSGKMYEQFF
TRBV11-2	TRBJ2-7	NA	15	CASSTSRSRSGEQYF
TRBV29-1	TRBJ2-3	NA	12	CSVGPSTDTQYF
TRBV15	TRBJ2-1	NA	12	CATSRSHNEQFF
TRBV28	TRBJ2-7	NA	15	CASSSWTGTGNEQYF
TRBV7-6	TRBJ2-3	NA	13	CASSLISSDTQYF
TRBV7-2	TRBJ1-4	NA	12	CASSHATGKLFF
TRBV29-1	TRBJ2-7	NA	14	CSVAAGQGFGEQYF
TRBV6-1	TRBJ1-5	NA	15	CASSEDLGSNQPQHF
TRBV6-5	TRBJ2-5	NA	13	CASSPGPGETQYF
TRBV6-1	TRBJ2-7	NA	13	CASSGGVNSPMYF
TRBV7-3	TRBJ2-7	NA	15	CASSPQAVRSYEQYF